This T cell receptor (beta chain) was observed in a study of T cells in Graves' hyperthyroidism and ophthalmopathy. The wider study: At initial diagnosis, before any treatment had begun, peripheral blood was obtained.

Amplified TCR beta CDR3 regions derived from RNA transcripts. The HTBI set primed first-round TCR CDR3 RT-PCR. TCRdb re-called the multiplex PCR reads through MiXCR, storing one row per CDR3 protein. The repertoire holds over 450,000 distinct CDR3 sequences, with 17% as singletons. The study included ophthalmopathy patients with Clinical Activity Score at least 3, NOSPECS grade at least 4 and duration under 3 months. The V end lost 6 bases, the J end lost 4 bases, and 12 bases lay between the germline ends. CDR1 is MNHNS and CDR2 is SASEGT in the germline V gene. CDR3 length: 13 residues. The sample was blood. This receptor was obtained from a woman aged 18 to 35 with Graves' ophthalmopathy. This chain links TRBV6-1 with TRBJ1-1, with D unclear. The CDR3 spells CASSHGFGTEAFF. In DNA form, the CDR3 reads TGTGCCAGCAGCCATGGCTTTGGCACTGAAGCTTTCTTT.